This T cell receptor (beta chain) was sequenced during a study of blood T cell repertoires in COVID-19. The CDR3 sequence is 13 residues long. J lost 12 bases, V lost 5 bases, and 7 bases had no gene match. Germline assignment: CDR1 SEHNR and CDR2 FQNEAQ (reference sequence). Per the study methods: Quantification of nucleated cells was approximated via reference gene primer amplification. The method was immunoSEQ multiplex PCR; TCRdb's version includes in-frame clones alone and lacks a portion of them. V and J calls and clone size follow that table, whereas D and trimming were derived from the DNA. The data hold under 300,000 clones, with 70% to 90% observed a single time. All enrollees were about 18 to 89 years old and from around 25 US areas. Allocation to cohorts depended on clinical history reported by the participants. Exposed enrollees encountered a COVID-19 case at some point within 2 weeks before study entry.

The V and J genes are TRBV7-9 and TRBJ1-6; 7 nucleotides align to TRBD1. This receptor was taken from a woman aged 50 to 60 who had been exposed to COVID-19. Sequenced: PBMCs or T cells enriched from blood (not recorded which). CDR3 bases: TGTGCCAGCAGCGGAGGGGGCAGAGAACCCCTCCACTTT. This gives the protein CASSGGGREPLHF.